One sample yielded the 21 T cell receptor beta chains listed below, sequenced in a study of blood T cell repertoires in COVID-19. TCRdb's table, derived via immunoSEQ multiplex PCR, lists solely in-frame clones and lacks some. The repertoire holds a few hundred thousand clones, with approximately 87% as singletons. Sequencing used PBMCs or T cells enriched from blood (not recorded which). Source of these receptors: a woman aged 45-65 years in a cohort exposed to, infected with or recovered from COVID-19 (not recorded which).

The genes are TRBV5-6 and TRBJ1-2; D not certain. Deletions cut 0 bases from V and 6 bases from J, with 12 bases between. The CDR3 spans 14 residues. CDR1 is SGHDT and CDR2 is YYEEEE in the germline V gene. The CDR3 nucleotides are TGTGCCAGCAGCTTGGAGATGGTTGAGGATGGCTACACCTTC. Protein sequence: CASSLEMVEDGYTF.

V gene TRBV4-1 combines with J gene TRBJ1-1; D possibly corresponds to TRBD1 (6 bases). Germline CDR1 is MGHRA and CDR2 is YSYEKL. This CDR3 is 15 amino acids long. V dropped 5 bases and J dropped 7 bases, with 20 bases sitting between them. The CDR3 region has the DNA TGCGCCAGCAGCTTTACTTACAGGGCTTCGAATGAAGCTTTCTTT. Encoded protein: CASSFTYRASNEAFF.

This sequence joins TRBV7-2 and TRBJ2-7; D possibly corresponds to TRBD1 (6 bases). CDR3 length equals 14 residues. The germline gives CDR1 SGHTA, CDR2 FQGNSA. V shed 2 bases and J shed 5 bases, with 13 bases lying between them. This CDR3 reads CASSLTGRGHEQYF. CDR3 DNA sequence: TGTGCCAGCAGCTTAACGGGCAGGGGCCACGAGCAGTACTTC. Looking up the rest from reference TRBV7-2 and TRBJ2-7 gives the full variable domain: GAGVSQSPSNKVTEKGKDVELRCDPISGHTALYWYRQSLGQGLEFLIYFQGNSAPDKSGLPSDRFSAERTGGSVSTLTIQRTQQEDSAVYLCASSLTGRGHEQYFGPGTRLTVT.

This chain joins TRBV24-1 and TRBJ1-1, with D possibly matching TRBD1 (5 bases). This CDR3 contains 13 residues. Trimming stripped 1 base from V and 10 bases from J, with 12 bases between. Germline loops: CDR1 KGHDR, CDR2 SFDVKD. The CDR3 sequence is CATSDLNGHSAFF. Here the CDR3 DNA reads TGTGCCACCAGTGATTTAAACGGACATTCAGCTTTCTTT.

DNA for the CDR3: TGTGCCAGCAGGGGGACAGGGGGGACTGAAGCTTTCTTT. Its translation is CASRGTGGTEAFF. The rearrangement joins TRBV7-9 to TRBJ1-1, with 11 bases aligning to TRBD1. Germline V gives CDR1 SEHNR, CDR2 FQNEAQ (reference sequence). This CDR3 comprises 13 residues. V shed 6 bases, J shed 5 bases, and the junction held 2 bases outside the gene matches.

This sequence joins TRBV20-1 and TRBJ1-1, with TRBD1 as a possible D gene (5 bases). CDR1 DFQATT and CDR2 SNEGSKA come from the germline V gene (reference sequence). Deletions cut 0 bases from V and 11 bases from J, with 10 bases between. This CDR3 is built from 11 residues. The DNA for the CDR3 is TGCAGTGCTAGAGACGGAGGGGCGGCTTTCTTT. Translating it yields CSARDGGAAFF.

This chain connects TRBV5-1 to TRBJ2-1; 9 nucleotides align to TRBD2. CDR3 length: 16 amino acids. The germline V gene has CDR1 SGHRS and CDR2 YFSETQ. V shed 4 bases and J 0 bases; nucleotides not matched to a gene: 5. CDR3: CASSVRSGGSYNEQFF. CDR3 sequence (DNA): TGCGCCAGCAGCGTACGTAGCGGGGGCTCCTACAATGAGCAGTTCTTC.

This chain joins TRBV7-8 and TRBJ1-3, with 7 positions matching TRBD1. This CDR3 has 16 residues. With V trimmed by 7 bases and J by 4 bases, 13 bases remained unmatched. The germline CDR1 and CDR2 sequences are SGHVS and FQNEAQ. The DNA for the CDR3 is TGTGCCAGCACCGGAAAATCCGGGACAGACGGAAACACCATATATTTT. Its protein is CASTGKSGTDGNTIYF. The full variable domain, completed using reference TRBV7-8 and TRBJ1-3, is GAGVSQSPRYKVAKRGQDVALRCDPISGHVSLFWYQQALGQGPEFLTYFQNEAQLDKSGLPSDRFFAERPEGSVSTLKIQRTQQEDSAVYLCASTGKSGTDGNTIYFGEGSWLTVV.

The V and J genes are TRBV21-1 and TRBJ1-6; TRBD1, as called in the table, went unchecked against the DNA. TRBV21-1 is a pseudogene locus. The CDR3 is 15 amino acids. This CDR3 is CASSKQGVPNSPLHF. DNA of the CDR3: TGTGCCAGCAGCAAACAGGGGGTCCCCAATTCACCCCTCCACTTT.

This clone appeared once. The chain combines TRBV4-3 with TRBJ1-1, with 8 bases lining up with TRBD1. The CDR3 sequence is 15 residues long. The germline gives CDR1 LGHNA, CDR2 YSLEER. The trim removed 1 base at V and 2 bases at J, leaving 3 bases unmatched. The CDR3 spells CASSQVGQGNTEAFF. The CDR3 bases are TGCGCCAGCAGCCAAGTAGGACAGGGAAACACTGAAGCTTTCTTT.

The CDR3 DNA is TGCGCCAGCAGCCAAGACGCGGCGTACACCGGGGAGCTGTTTTTT. Protein product: CASSQDAAYTGELFF. This rearrangement joins TRBV4-1 to TRBJ2-2; no firm D call. There are 15 residues in the CDR3. The V and J ends lost 0 bases and 3 bases respectively, with 8 bases between them. Germline V gene sequence: CDR1 MGHRA, CDR2 YSYEKL.

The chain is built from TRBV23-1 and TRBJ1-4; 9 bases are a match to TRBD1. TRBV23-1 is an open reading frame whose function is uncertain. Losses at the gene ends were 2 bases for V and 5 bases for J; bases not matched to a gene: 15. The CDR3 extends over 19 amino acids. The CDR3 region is CASSQLSPIPGQGNEKLFF. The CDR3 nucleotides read TGCGCCAGCAGTCAACTCTCTCCTATACCGGGACAGGGCAATGAAAAACTGTTTTTT.

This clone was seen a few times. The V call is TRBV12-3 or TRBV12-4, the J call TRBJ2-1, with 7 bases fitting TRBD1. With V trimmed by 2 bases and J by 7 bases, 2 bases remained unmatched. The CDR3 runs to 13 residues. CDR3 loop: CASSLNRGNEQFF. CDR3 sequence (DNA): TGTGCCAGCAGTTTAAACAGGGGTAATGAGCAGTTCTTC.

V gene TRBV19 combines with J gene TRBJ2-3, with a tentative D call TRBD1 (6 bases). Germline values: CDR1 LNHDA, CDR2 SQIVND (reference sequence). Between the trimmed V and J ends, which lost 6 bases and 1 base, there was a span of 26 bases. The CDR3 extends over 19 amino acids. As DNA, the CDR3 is TGTGCCAGTAGCACTAGGTGGCTGAGTTGGGCAGGGGGCACAGATACGCAGTATTTT. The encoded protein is CASSTRWLSWAGGTDTQYF.

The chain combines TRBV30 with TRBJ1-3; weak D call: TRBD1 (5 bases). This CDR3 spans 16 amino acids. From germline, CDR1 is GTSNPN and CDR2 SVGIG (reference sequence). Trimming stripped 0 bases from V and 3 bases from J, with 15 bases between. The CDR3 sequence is CAWSVQGWFRGNTIYF. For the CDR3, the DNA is TGTGCCTGGAGTGTCCAGGGATGGTTCCGTGGAAACACCATATATTTT.

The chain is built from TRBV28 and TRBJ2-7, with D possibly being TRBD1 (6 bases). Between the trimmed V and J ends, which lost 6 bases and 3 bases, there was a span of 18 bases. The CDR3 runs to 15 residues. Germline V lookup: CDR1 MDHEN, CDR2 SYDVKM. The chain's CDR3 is CASSSGHPAGYEQYF. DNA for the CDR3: TGTGCCAGCAGCTCGGGACACCCGGCGGGCTACGAGCAGTACTTC.

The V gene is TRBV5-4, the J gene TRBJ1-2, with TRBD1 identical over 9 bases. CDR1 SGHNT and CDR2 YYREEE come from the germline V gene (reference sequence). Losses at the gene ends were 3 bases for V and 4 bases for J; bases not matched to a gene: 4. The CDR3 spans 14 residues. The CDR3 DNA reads TGTGCCAGCAGCTACCCGGGACAGGGCTATGGCTACACCTTC. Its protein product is CASSYPGQGYGYTF.

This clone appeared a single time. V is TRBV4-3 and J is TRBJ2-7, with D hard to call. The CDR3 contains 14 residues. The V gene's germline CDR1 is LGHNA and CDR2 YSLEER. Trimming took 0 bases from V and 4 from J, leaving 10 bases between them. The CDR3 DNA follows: TGCGCCAGCAGCCAAGATATCTCCGGGTACGAGCAGTACTTC. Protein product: CASSQDISGYEQYF.

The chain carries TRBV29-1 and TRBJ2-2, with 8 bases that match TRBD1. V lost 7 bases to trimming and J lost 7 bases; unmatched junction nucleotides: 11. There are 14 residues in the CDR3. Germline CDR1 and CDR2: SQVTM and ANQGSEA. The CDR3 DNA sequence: TGCAGCGCCGAGGACAGGGTCGTAGGCGGGGAGCTGTTTTTT. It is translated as CSAEDRVVGGELFF.

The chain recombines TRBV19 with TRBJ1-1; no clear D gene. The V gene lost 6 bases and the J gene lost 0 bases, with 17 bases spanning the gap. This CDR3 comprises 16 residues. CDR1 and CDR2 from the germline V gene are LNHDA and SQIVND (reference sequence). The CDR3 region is CASRTLSGGMNTEAFF. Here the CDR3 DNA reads TGTGCCAGTAGGACACTCTCAGGAGGCATGAACACTGAAGCTTTCTTT.

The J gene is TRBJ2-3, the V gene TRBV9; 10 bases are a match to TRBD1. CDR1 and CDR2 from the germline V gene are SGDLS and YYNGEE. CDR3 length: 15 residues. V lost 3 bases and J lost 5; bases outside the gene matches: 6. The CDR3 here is CASSARQGAEDTQYF. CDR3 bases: TGTGCCAGCAGCGCCAGACAGGGGGCGGAAGATACGCAGTATTTT.